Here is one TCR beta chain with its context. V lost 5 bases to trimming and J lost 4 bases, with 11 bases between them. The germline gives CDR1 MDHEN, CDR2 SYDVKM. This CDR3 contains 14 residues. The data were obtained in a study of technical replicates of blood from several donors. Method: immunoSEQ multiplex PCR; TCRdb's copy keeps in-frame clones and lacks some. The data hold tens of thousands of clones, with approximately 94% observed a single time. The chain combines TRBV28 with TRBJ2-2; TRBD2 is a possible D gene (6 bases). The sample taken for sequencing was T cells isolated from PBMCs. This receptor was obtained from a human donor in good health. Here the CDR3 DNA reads TGTGCCAGCAGTCCCGGGACTCCCACCGGGGAGCTGTTTTTT. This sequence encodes CASSPGTPTGELFF.